These 14 T cell receptor beta chains originate from one sample sequenced in a study of memory CD4+ T cells and cytomegalovirus serostatus. The sort gate was single viable CD3+CD4+CD8-CD45RO+ cells for memory CD4+ T cells. Profiling relied on immunoSEQ multiplex PCR, and the TCRdb table lists in-frame clones only, not all of them. The sample consists of about 46,000 clones, 60% to 80% of them appearing once. Source material: memory CD4+ T cells from blood. The receptors were gathered from an adult in good health and CMV-seronegative.

The chain has TRBV7-2 and TRBJ2-3, with D perhaps being TRBD1 or TRBD2 (5 bases each). In germline, CDR1 is SGHTA, CDR2 FQGNSA. V was cut by 10 bases and J by 6 bases, with 23 bases left in between. This CDR3 has 15 residues. The CDR3 DNA follows: TGTGCCACCTCCTCTCCCCGAGGGGCCTGGGATACGCAGTATTTT. Its protein product is CATSSPRGAWDTQYF.

The genes are TRBV10-2 and TRBJ1-2, with D perhaps TRBD1 (6 bases). CDR1 is WSHSY, CDR2 SAAADI, per germline. The V end was cut by 1 base, the J end by 4 bases, with 10 bases between. The CDR3 sequence is 14 residues long. The CDR3 sequence: CASSEFPRGYGYTF. CDR3 DNA sequence: TGCGCCAGCAGTGAGTTTCCCAGGGGCTATGGCTACACCTTC.

This chain joins TRBV7-9 and TRBJ1-6; the match to TRBD1 covers 8 bases. The germline gives CDR1 SEHNR, CDR2 FQNEAQ (reference sequence). With V trimmed by 4 bases and J by 1 base, 9 bases remained unmatched. The CDR3 is 18 amino acids. The CDR3 sequence is CASSSRTGSLSYNSPLHF. CDR3 DNA: TGTGCCAGCAGCTCACGGACAGGGAGCCTATCCTATAATTCACCCCTCCACTTT.

This CDR3 reads CSVGIPDRGANTGELFF. CDR3 nucleotide sequence: TGCAGCGTAGGAATTCCCGACCGTGGAGCGAACACCGGGGAGCTGTTTTTT. This chain joins TRBV29-1 and TRBJ2-2, with D hard to call. V was trimmed by 6 bases and J by 0 bases, leaving 20 bases between them. The CDR3 length is 17 residues. Germline CDR1 SQVTM, CDR2 ANQGSEA.

J is TRBJ2-5 and V is TRBV7-3; D possibly uses TRBD1 or TRBD2 (5 bases each). The CDR3 runs to 14 residues. Trimming shortened V by 3 bases and J by 4 bases, and 12 bases separated the two germline ends. Per germline, CDR1 SGHTA and CDR2 FQGTGA. CDR3 loop: CASSFAGRGETQYF. The CDR3 region has the DNA TGTGCCAGCAGCTTCGCAGGGAGAGGAGAGACCCAGTACTTC.

The chain links TRBV11-2 to TRBJ1-3; unclear D gene. Trimming stripped 3 bases from V and 0 bases from J, with 9 bases between. The CDR3 totals 15 residues. Germline loops: CDR1 SGHAT, CDR2 FQNNGV. This CDR3 reads CASSFGPLSGNTIYF. In nucleotides, the CDR3 is TGTGCCAGCAGCTTCGGGCCACTCTCTGGAAACACCATATATTTT.

This sequence joins TRBV28 and TRBJ1-2, with D hard to call. CDR3 length: 12 residues. The V end lost 10 bases, the J end lost 3 bases, and 12 bases lay between the germline ends. The germline CDR1 and CDR2 sequences are MDHEN and SYDVKM. CDR3 residues: CATSPVYYGYTF. The DNA for the CDR3 is TGTGCCACCTCCCCGGTTTACTATGGCTACACCTTC.

As DNA, the CDR3 is TGCGCCAGCAGCCAAGATTCAGGGGGTAATTCACCCCTCCACTTT. It translates to CASSQDSGGNSPLHF. V usage is TRBV4-3 and J usage is TRBJ1-6; the match to TRBD1 covers 7 bases. The J segment lost 6 bases and the V segment lost 0 bases, leaving 2 bases of the junction unmatched. CDR1 LGHNA and CDR2 YSLEER come from the germline V gene. This CDR3 is 15 amino acids long.

This chain connects TRBV6-5 to TRBJ1-2, with D unresolved. This CDR3 is 11 amino acids long. Trimming removed 5 bases from V and 2 bases from J, with 3 bases in between. Germline V gene sequence: CDR1 MNHEY, CDR2 SVGAGI. The DNA for the CDR3 is TGTGCCAGCAGTACCAACTATGGCTACACCTTC. It encodes CASSTNYGYTF.

This clone appeared once. The chain recombines TRBV5-4 with TRBJ1-6; D might be TRBD1 (5 bases). Looked up from germline, CDR1 is SGHNT and CDR2 is YYREEE (reference sequence). This CDR3 spans 14 amino acids. V lost 4 bases and J 11 bases, leaving 16 bases between the germline ends. The CDR3 region has the DNA TGTGCCAGCAGCCTGAGGGGTTACAGGACACCCCTCCACTTT. Its translation is CASSLRGYRTPLHF.

V usage is TRBV2 and J usage is TRBJ1-1; TRBD1 matches at 10 bases. The V segment lost 7 bases and the J segment 5 bases; nucleotides outside the gene matches: 7. The CDR3 extends over 14 amino acids. Germline V gives CDR1 SNHLY, CDR2 FYNNEI. The CDR3 region is CASNRDRGVTEAFF. CDR3 nucleotides: TGTGCCAGCAACCGGGACAGGGGAGTAACTGAAGCTTTCTTT.

This sequence joins TRBV4-1 and TRBJ2-1; 9 nucleotides line up with TRBD1. Germline values: CDR1 MGHRA, CDR2 YSYEKL. This CDR3 comprises 17 residues. Trimming at V came to 4 bases and at J to 5 bases, leaving 12 bases not matched to a gene. CDR3 sequence reads: CASSRRQQGASDNEQFF. CDR3 in DNA: TGCGCCAGCAGCCGCCGACAACAGGGGGCTTCGGACAATGAGCAGTTCTTC.

This clone was seen a single time. This CDR3 is CAWSVLVSIESTEQFF. CDR3 coding DNA: TGTGCCTGGAGTGTATTGGTCTCTATAGAGTCGACTGAGCAGTTCTTC. The rearrangement joins TRBV30 to TRBJ2-1, with unresolved D. This CDR3 spans 16 amino acids. Germline loops: CDR1 GTSNPN, CDR2 SVGIG (reference sequence). The V and J ends lost 0 bases and 9 bases respectively, with 21 bases between them.

The genes are TRBV7-9 and TRBJ2-7, with TRBD2 matching over 7 bases. Germline V CDR1 and CDR2: SEHNR, FQNEAQ (reference sequence). CDR3 size: 19 residues. V dropped 5 bases and J dropped 2; count of bases not matched to a gene: 21. CDR3 residues: CASSQSGDPFGVFAYEQYF. In nucleotides, the CDR3 is TGTGCCAGCAGCCAAAGCGGGGACCCCTTTGGGGTTTTCGCCTACGAGCAGTACTTC.